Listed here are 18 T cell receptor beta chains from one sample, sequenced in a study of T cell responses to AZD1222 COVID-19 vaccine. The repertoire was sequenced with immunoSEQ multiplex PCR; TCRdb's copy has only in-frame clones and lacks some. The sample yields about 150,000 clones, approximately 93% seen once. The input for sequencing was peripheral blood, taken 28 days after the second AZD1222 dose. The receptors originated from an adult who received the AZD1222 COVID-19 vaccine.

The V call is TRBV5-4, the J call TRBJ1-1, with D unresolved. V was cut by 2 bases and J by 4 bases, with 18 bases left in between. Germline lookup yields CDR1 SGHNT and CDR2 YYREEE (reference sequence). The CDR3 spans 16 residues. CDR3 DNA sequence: TGTGCCAGCAGCTTCGCCATGCGTTCGAGTGGCACTGAAGCTTTCTTT. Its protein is CASSFAMRSSGTEAFF.

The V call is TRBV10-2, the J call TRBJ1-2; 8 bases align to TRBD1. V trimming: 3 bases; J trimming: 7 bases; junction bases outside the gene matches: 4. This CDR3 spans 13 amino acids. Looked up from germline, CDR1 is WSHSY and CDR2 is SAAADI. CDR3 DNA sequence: TGCGCCAGCAGTGACAGGGGGCCCGGTGGCTACACCTTC. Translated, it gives CASSDRGPGGYTF.

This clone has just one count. The CDR3 DNA follows: TGTGCCAGCAGTTCCTACCCGCGGATCGGCGCCGGGGAGCTGTTTTTT. Translation gives CASSSYPRIGAGELFF. This chain joins TRBV27 and TRBJ2-2; no firm D call. CDR3 length: 16 amino acids. From germline, CDR1 is MNHEY and CDR2 SMNVEV (reference sequence). V lost 4 bases to trimming and J lost 6 bases, with 18 bases between them.

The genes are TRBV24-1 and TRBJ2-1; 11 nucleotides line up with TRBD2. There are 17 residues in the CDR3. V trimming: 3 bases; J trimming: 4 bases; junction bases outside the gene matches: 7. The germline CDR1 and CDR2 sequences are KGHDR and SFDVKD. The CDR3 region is CATSDALTSGNYNEQFF. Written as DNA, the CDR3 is TGTGCCACCAGTGATGCCCTGACTAGCGGGAATTACAATGAGCAGTTCTTC.

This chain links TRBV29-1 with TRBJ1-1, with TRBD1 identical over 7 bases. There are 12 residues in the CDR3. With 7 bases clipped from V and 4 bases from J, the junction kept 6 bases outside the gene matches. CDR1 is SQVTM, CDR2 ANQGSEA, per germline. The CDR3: CSASEGATEAFF. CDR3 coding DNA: TGCAGCGCTTCCGAGGGGGCCACTGAAGCTTTCTTT. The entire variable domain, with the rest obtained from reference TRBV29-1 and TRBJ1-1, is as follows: SAVISQKPSRDICQRGTSLTIQCQVDSQVTMMFWYRQQPGQSLTLIATANQGSEATYESGFVIDKFPISRPNLTFSTLTVSNMSPEDSSIYLCSASEGATEAFFGQGTRLTVV.

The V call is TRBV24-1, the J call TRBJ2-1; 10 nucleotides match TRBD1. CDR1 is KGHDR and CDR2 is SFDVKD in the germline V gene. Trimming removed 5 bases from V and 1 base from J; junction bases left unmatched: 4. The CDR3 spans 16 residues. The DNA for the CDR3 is TGTGCCACCAGTGCTGCGGACAGGGGGTCCTACAATGAGCAGTTCTTC. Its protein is CATSAADRGSYNEQFF.

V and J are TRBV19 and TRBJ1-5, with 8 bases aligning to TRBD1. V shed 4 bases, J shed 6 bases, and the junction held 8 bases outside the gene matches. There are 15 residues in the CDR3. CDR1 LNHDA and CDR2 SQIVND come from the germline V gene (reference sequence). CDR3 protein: CASSSGQGLRQPQHF. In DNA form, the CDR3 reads TGTGCCAGTAGTAGCGGACAGGGATTGCGTCAGCCCCAGCATTTT.

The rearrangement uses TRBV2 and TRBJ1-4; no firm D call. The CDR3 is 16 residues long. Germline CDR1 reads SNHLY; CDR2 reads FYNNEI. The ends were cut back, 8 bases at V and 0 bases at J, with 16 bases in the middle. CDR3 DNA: TGTGCCAGCGAAGTCACAAGGAGTGCAACTAATGAAAAACTGTTTTTT. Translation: CASEVTRSATNEKLFF.

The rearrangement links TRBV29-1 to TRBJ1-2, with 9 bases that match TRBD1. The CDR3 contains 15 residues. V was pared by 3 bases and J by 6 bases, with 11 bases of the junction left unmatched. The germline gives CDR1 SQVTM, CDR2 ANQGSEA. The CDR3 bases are TGCAGCGTTGAGGACTGGACAGGGGAAGGTGATGGCTACACCTTC. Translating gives CSVEDWTGEGDGYTF.

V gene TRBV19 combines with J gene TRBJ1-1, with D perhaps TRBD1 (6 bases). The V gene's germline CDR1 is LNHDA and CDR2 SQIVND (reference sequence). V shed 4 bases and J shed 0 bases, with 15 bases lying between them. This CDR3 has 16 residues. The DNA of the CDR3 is TGTGCCAGTAGTACACACACAGGGCCGATGAACACTGAAGCTTTCTTT. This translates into CASSTHTGPMNTEAFF.

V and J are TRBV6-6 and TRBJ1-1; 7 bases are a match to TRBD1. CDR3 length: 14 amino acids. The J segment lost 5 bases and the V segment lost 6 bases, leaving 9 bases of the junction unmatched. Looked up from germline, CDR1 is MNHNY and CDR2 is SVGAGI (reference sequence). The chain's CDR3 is CASRHPGGATEAFF. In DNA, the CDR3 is TGTGCCAGCAGACATCCAGGGGGTGCTACTGAAGCTTTCTTT.

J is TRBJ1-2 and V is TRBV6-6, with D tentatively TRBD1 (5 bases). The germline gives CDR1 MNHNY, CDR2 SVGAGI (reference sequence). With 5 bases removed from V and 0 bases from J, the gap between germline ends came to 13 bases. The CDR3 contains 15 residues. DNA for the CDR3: TGTGCCAGCAGTATTACAGGATTAGCTAACTATGGCTACACCTTC. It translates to CASSITGLANYGYTF.

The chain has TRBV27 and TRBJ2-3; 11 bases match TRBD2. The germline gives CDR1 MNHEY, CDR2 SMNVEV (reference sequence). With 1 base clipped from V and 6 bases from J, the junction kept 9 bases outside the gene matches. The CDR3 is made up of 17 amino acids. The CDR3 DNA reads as TGTGCCAGCAGTTTATGGGTAGCGGGAGGGTTCATGGATACGCAGTATTTT. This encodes CASSLWVAGGFMDTQYF.

The DNA for the CDR3 is TGTGCCACCAGTGCCCCCGGCGAGGGGCGACCCGGGGAGCTGTTTTTT. Amino acid sequence: CATSAPGEGRPGELFF. This chain uses TRBV24-1 with TRBJ2-2, with D perhaps matching TRBD1 or TRBD2 (5 bases each). The V gene lost 5 bases and the J gene lost 6 bases, with 18 bases spanning the gap. The CDR3 loop spans 16 amino acids. Germline loops: CDR1 KGHDR, CDR2 SFDVKD.

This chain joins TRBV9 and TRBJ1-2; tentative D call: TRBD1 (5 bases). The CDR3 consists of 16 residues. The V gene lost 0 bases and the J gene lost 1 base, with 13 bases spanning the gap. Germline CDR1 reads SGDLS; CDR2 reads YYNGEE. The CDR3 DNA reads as TGTGCCAGCAGCGTAGCTCCAGGGCCCCATAACTATGGCTACACCTTC. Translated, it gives CASSVAPGPHNYGYTF. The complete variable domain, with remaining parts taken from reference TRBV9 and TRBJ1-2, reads DSGVTQTPKHLITATGQRVTLRCSPRSGDLSVYWYQQSLDQGLQFLIQYYNGEERAKGNILERFSAQQFPDLHSELNLSSLELGDSALYFCASSVAPGPHNYGYTFGSGTRLTVV.

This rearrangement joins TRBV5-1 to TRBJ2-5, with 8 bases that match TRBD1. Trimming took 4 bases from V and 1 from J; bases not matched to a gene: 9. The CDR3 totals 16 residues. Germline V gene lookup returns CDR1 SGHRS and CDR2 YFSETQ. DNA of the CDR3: TGCGCCAGCAGCGCCCCAGGGGGCAGGGGCCAAGAGACCCAGTACTTC. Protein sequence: CASSAPGGRGQETQYF.

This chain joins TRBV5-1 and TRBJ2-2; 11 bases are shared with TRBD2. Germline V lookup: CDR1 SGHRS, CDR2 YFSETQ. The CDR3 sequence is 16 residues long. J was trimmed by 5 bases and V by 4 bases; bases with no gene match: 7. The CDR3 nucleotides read TGCGCCAGCAGCCAAGGGACTAGCGGCTTTACCGGGGAGCTGTTTTTT. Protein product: CASSQGTSGFTGELFF. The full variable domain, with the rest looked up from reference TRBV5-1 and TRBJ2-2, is KAGVTQTPRYLIKTRGQQVTLSCSPISGHRSVSWYQQTPGQGLQFLFEYFSETQRNKGNFPGRFSGRQFSNSRSEMNVSTLELGDSALYLCASSQGTSGFTGELFFGEGSRLTVL.

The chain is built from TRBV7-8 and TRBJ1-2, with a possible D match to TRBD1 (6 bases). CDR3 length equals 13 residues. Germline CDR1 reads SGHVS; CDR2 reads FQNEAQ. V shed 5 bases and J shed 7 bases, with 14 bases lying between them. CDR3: CASSPRGLGGYTF. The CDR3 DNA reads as TGTGCCAGCAGCCCCCGGGGGCTTGGTGGCTACACCTTC.